This T cell receptor (beta chain) was retrieved from a study of response to subunit inactivated influenza vaccine. Study-wide findings and caveats: Few additional T cells are recruited per seasonal influenza vaccination, authors suggested.

Looked up from germline, CDR1 is SGHDN and CDR2 is FVKESK. The CDR3 length is 12 residues. V was shortened by 0 bases and J by 10 bases, with 8 bases between the two germline ends. In TCRdb, the RT-PCR reads were re-called with MiXCR into one record per CDR3 protein. The table shows hundreds of thousands of distinct CDR3 sequences, with less than 20% occurring only once. The sample holds a few counts of this clonotype. The antigen remains unidentified. This rearrangement joins TRBV14 to TRBJ2-3; D unclear. The material was PBMCs from blood, obtained about 12 days after vaccination. The sequence derives from a man aged 50 or older who received an inactivated influenza vaccine. This chain's CDR3 is CASSQDEVAQYF. The CDR3 DNA reads as TGTGCCAGCAGCCAAGATGAAGTGGCGCAGTATTTT.